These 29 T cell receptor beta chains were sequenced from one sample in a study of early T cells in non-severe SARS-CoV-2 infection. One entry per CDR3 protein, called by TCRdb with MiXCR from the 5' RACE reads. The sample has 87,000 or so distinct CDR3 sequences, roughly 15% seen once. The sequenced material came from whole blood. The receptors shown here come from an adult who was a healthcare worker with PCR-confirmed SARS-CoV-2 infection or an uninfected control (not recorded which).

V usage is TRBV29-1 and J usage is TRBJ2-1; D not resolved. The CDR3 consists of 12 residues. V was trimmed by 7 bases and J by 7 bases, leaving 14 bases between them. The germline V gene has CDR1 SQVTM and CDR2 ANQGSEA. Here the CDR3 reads CSARRPGNEQFF. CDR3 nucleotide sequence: TGCAGCGCCCGCCGCCCTGGGAATGAGCAGTTCTTC.

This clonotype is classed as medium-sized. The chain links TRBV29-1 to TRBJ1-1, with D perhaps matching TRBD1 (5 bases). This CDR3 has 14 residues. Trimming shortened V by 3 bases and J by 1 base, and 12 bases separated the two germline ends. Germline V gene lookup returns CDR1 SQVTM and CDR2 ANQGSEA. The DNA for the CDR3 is TGCAGCGTTGAGGGGCAACAGGAGAACACTGAAGCTTTCTTT. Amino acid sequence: CSVEGQQENTEAFF.

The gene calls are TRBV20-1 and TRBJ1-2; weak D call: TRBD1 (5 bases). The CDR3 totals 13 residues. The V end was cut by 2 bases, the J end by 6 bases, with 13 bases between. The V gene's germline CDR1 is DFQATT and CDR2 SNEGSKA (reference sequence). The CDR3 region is CSARNEGLHGYTF. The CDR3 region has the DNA TGCAGTGCTAGAAATGAGGGGCTGCATGGCTACACCTTC.

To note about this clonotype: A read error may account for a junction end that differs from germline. This chain's CDR3 is CASSYPTYGQYF. In DNA, the CDR3 is TGTGCCAGCAGTTACCCCACCTACGGGCAGTACTTC. The chain recombines TRBV6-2 or TRBV6-3 with TRBJ2-7; D gene ambiguous. The CDR3 spans 12 residues. The V gene's germline CDR1 is MNHEY and CDR2 SVGEGT.

The CDR3 DNA reads as TGTGCCAGCAGCTTAGCCGCGCGGGGAGGAAACACCATATATTTT. This sequence encodes CASSLAARGGNTIYF. The rearrangement joins TRBV7-6 to TRBJ1-3, with D unresolved. The V gene lost 0 bases and the J gene lost 4 bases, with 10 bases spanning the gap. The CDR3 sequence is 15 residues long. CDR1 and CDR2 from the germline V gene are SGHVS and FNYEAQ.

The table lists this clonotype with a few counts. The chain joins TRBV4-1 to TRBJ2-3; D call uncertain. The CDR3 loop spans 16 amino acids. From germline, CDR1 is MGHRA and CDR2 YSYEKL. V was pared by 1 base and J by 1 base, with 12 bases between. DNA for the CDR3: TGCGCCAGCAGCCAAGGAGCCTCACTCGGCACAGATACGCAGTATTTT. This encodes CASSQGASLGTDTQYF.

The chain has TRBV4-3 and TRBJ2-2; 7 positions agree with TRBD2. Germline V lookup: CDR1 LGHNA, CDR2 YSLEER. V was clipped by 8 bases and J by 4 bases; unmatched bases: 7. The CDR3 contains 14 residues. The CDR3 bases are TGCGCCAGCCGCTTAATAGCGGGCACCGGGGAGCTGTTTTTT. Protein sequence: CASRLIAGTGELFF.

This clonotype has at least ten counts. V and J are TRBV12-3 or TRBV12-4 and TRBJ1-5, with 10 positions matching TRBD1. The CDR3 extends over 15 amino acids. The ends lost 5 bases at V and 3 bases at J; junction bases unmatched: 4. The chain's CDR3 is CASSRTGGVNQPQHF. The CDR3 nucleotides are TGTGCCAGCAGTAGGACAGGGGGGGTCAATCAGCCCCAGCATTTT.

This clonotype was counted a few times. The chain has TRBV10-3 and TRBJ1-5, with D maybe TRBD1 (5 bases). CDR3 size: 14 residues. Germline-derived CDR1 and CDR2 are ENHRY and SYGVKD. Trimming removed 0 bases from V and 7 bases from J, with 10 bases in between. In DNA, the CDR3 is TGTGCCATCAGTGAGTCAGGGGTAGGGCAGCCCCAGCATTTT. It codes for CAISESGVGQPQHF.

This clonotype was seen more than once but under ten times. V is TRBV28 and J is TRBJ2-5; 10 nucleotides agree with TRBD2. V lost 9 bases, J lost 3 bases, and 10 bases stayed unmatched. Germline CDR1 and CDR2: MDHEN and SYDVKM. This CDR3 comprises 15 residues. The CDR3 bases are TGTGCCAGTAACACTAGCGGGGCCGGGGAAGAGACCCAGTACTTC. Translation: CASNTSGAGEETQYF.

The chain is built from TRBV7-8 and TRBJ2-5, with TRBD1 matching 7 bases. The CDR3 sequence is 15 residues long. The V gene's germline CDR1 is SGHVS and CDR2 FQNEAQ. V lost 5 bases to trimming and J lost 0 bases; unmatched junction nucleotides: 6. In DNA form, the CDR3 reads TGTGCCAGCAGCCCCCGGACAGGAGACCAAGAGACCCAGTACTTC. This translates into CASSPRTGDQETQYF.

CDR3 sequence (DNA): TGCGCCAGCAGCTGGGCGGGGGCGGACACTGAAGCTTTCTTT. This codes for CASSWAGADTEAFF. The gene calls are TRBV5-1 and TRBJ1-1, with a tentative D call TRBD1 (6 bases). CDR1 and CDR2 from the germline V gene are SGHRS and YFSETQ. The V gene lost 3 bases and the J gene lost 3 bases, with 12 bases spanning the gap. The length of the CDR3 is 14 residues. The full variable domain, with the rest looked up from reference TRBV5-1 and TRBJ1-1, is KAGVTQTPRYLIKTRGQQVTLSCSPISGHRSVSWYQQTPGQGLQFLFEYFSETQRNKGNFPGRFSGRQFSNSRSEMNVSTLELGDSALYLCASSWAGADTEAFFGQGTRLTVV.

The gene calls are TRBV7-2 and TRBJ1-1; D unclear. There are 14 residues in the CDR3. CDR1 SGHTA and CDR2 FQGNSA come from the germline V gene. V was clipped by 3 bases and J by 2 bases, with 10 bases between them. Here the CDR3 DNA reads TGTGCCAGCAGCTTTTCGTTCCTTAACACTGAAGCTTTCTTT. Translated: CASSFSFLNTEAFF.

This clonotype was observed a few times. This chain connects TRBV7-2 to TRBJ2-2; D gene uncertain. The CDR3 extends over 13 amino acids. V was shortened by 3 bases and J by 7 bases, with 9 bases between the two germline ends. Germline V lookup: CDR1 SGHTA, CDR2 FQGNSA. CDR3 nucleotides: TGTGCCAGCAGCTTTTTATCCATCGGGGAGCTGTTTTTT. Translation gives CASSFLSIGELFF.

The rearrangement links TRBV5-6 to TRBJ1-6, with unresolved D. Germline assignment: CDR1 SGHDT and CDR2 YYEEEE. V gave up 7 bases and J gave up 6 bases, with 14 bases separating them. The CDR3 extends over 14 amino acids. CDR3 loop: CASRIGPLNSPLHF. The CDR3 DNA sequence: TGTGCCAGCCGCATAGGACCGCTTAATTCACCCCTCCACTTT.

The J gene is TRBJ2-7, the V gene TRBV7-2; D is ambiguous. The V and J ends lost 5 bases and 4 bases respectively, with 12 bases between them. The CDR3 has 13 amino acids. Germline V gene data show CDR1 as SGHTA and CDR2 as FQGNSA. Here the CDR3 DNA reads TGTGCCAGCAGCAAACAGCAGGAGTACGAGCAGTACTTC. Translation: CASSKQQEYEQYF.

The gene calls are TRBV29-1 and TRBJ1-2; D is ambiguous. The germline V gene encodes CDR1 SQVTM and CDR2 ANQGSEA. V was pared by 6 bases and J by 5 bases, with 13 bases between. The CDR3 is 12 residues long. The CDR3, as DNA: TGCAGCGTCCCCGACGGCGAGTATGGCTACACCTTC. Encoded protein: CSVPDGEYGYTF.

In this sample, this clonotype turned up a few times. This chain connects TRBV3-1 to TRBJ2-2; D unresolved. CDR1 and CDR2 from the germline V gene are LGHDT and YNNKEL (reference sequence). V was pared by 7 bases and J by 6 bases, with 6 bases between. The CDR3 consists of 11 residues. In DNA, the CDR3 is TGTGCCAGCAAAACGTCCGGGGAGCTGTTTTTT. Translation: CASKTSGELFF.

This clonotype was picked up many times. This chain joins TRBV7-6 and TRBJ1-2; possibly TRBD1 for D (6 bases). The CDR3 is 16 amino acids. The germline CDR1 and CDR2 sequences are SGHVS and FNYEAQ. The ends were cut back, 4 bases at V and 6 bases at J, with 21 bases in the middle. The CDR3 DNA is TGTGCCAGCAGCTCGGGGACTTCAGGGGTAGGCGATGGCTACACCTTC. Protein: CASSSGTSGVGDGYTF.

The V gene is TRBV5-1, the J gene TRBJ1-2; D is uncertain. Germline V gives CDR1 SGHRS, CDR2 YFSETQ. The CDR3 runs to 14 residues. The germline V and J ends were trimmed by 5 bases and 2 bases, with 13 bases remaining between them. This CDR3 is CASSTGTRNYGYTF. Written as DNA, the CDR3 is TGCGCCAGCAGTACGGGAACCCGAAACTATGGCTACACCTTC.

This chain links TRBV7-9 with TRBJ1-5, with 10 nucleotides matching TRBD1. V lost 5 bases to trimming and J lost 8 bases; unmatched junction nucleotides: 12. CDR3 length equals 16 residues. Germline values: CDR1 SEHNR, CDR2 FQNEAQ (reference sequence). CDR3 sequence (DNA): TGTGCCAGCAGCCCCCGATCCGGGACAGGGGCCGAGCCCCAGCATTTT. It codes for CASSPRSGTGAEPQHF.

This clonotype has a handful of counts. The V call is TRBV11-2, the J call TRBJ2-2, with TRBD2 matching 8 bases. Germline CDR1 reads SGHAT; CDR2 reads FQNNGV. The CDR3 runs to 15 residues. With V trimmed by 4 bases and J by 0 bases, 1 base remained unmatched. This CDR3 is CASSWTSSNTGELFF. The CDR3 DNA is TGTGCCAGCAGCTGGACTAGCTCGAACACCGGGGAGCTGTTTTTT. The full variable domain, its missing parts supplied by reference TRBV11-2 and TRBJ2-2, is EAGVAQSPRYKIIEKRQSVAFWCNPISGHATLYWYQQILGQGPKLLIQFQNNGVVDDSQLPKDRFSAERLKGVDSTLKIQPAKLEDSAVYLCASSWTSSNTGELFFGEGSRLTVL.

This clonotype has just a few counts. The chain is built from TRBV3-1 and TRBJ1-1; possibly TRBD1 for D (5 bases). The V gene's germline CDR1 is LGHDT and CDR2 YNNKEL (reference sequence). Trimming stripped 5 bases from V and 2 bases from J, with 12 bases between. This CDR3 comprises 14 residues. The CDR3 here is CASSGKDTNTEAFF. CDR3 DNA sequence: TGTGCCAGCAGCGGAAAGGACACTAACACTGAAGCTTTCTTT. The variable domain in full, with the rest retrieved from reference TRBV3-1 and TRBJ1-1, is DTAVSQTPKYLVTQMGNDKSIKCEQNLGHDTMYWYKQDSKKFLKIMFSYNNKELIINETVPNRFSPKSPDKAHLNLHINSLELGDSAVYFCASSGKDTNTEAFFGQGTRLTVV.

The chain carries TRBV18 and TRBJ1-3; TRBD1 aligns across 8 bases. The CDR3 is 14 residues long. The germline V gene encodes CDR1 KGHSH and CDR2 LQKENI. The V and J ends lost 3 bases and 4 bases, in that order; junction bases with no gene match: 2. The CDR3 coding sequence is TGTGCCAGCTCACCCTGGGACAGGGGAAACACCATATATTTT. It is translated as CASSPWDRGNTIYF.

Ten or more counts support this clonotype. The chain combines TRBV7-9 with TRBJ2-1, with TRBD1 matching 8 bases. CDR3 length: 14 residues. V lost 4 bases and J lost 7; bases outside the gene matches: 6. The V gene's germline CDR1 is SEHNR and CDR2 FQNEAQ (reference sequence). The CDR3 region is CASSSDRAWNEQFF. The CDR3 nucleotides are TGTGCCAGCAGCTCGGACAGGGCTTGGAATGAGCAGTTCTTC.

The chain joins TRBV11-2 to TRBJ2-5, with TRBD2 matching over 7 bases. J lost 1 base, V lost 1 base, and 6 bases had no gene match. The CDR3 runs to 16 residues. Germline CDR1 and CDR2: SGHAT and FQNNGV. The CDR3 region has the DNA TGTGCCAGCAGCTTAGGGGCGGGAGTTTCCCAAGAGACCCAGTACTTC. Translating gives CASSLGAGVSQETQYF.

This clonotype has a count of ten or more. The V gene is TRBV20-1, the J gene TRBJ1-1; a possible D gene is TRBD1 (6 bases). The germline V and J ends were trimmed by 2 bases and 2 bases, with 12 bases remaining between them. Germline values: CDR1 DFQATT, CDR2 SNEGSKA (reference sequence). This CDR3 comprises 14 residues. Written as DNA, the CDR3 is TGCAGTGCTAGATTCGGGGACATAAACACTGAAGCTTTCTTT. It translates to CSARFGDINTEAFF.

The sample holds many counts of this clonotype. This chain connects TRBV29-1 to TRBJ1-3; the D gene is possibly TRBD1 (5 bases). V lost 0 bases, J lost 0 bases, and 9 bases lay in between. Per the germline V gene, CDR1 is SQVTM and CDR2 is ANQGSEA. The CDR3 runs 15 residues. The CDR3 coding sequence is TGCAGCGTTGAAGACGGCAGGGCCTCTGGAAACACCATATATTTT. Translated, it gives CSVEDGRASGNTIYF.

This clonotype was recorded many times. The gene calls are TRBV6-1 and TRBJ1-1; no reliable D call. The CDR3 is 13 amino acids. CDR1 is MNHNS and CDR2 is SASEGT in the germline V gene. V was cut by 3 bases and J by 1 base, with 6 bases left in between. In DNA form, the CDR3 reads TGTGCCAGCAGTGATTCAGGGAACACTGAAGCTTTCTTT. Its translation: CASSDSGNTEAFF.